Listed here are 12 T cell receptor beta chains from one sample, sequenced in a study of beta chain features in type 1 diabetes. Overall study findings and caveats: Moderately but significantly shorter TCRB CDR3s were found in Type 1 diabetes patients in all four CD4+ subsets.

The whole isolated RNA underwent reverse transcription, so sequencing captured expressed TCRB transcripts. The repertoire was sequenced with immunoSEQ multiplex PCR; TCRdb's copy has only in-frame clones and lacks some. The profile covers some 350,000 clones, with 9.5% to 10% appearing a single time and about 0.6% taken by the ten largest. Antigen specificity for these receptors is unknown. The sample was central memory CD4+ T cells from blood. Receptors originate from a young man with type 1 diabetes.

The rearrangement uses TRBV30 and TRBJ1-4; TRBD1 might be the D (5 bases). The germline V and J ends were trimmed by 1 base and 7 bases, with 10 bases remaining between them. The CDR3 is 13 amino acids. The germline V gene encodes CDR1 GTSNPN and CDR2 SVGIG (reference sequence). The CDR3 nucleotides are TGTGCCTGGAGTGGGTATGGGGGTGAAAAACTGTTTTTT. Its translation is CAWSGYGGEKLFF.

Only a few counts were recorded for this clone. The chain joins TRBV4-2 to TRBJ2-5; TRBD1 is a possible D gene (5 bases). The V gene's germline CDR1 is LGHNA and CDR2 YNFKEQ. V was shortened by 0 bases and J by 2 bases, with 31 bases between the two germline ends. The CDR3 has 22 amino acids. The CDR3 sequence: CASSQETRVVRVGPLLQETQYF. The CDR3 DNA sequence: TGTGCCAGCAGCCAAGAAACTCGGGTCGTCAGGGTTGGGCCCTTACTTCAAGAGACCCAGTACTTC.

This clone was picked up a small number of times. The chain has TRBV6-6 and TRBJ1-5; possibly TRBD1 for D (5 bases). The length of the CDR3 is 13 residues. V gave up 2 bases and J gave up 4 bases, with 6 bases separating them. From germline, CDR1 is MNHNY and CDR2 SVGAGI (reference sequence). The CDR3, as DNA: TGTGCCAGCAGTTACGGGGCAAATCAGCCCCAGCATTTT. Its translation: CASSYGANQPQHF.

J is TRBJ1-1 and V is TRBV28; no clear D. Germline V lookup: CDR1 MDHEN, CDR2 SYDVKM. There are 12 residues in the CDR3. V was cut by 8 bases and J by 4 bases, with 11 bases left in between. This CDR3 reads CASFGLSTEAFF. The CDR3 DNA reads as TGTGCCAGCTTTGGACTTAGCACTGAAGCTTTCTTT.

There are many counts of this clone. The chain carries TRBV28 and TRBJ1-1; no firm D call. Between the trimmed V and J ends, which lost 3 bases and 8 bases, there was a span of 10 bases. Germline CDR1 and CDR2: MDHEN and SYDVKM. This CDR3 contains 12 residues. This CDR3 is CASSLRRFEAFF. The CDR3 nucleotides read TGTGCCAGCAGTTTGAGACGTTTCGAAGCTTTCTTT.

This clone showed up just a few times. CDR3 sequence (DNA): TGTGCCATCAGTGAGTCGAGAGGCGGGAAGAGCTCCTACAATGAGCAGTTCTTC. Its protein product is CAISESRGGKSSYNEQFF. The chain has TRBV10-3 and TRBJ2-1; the D gene is possibly TRBD2 (6 bases). The V gene lost 0 bases and the J gene lost 0 bases, with 15 bases spanning the gap. CDR1 is ENHRY, CDR2 SYGVKD, per germline. The CDR3 extends over 18 amino acids.

This clone was seen a handful of times. J is TRBJ2-3 and V is TRBV6-1; 7 bases agree with TRBD2. V lost 2 bases, J lost 5 bases, and 10 bases stayed unmatched. This CDR3 region has 16 residues. The germline V gene has CDR1 MNHNS and CDR2 SASEGT. The CDR3 sequence is CASSENGRAGEDTQYF. DNA for the CDR3: TGTGCCAGCAGTGAAAACGGGCGGGCGGGGGAAGATACGCAGTATTTT.

The chain links TRBV15 to TRBJ2-3; D remains ambiguous. The CDR3 totals 14 residues. CDR1 is LNHNV and CDR2 is YYDKDF in the germline V gene (reference sequence). V was shortened by 3 bases and J by 4 bases, with 11 bases between the two germline ends. CDR3 nucleotide sequence: TGTGCCACCAGCAGCCGACTGGGGTCAGATACGCAGTATTTT. Its protein is CATSSRLGSDTQYF.

This clone showed up just a few times. The chain employs TRBV7-9 and TRBJ2-2; unclear D gene. CDR1 and CDR2 (germline): SEHNR, FQNEAQ (reference sequence). This CDR3 is built from 11 residues. Trimming stripped 2 bases from V and 7 bases from J, with 2 bases between. The CDR3 loop reads CASSLYGELFF. The CDR3 DNA reads TGTGCCAGCAGCTTATACGGGGAGCTGTTTTTT.

The chain combines TRBV7-9 with TRBJ2-7, with TRBD1 matching over 9 bases. Germline CDR1 is SEHNR and CDR2 is FQNEAQ (reference sequence). The V gene end was trimmed by 4 bases and the J gene end by 3 bases; junction bases not matched to a gene: 7. The length of the CDR3 is 15 residues. CDR3 in DNA: TGTGCCAGCAGCTCCCTAGGACAGGGGAACTACGAGCAGTACTTC. Translation gives CASSSLGQGNYEQYF.

The genes are TRBV11-2 and TRBJ2-3; 9 nucleotides line up with TRBD2. The germline V gene encodes CDR1 SGHAT and CDR2 FQNNGV. V gave up 10 bases and J gave up 1 base; unmatched junction bases: 3. There are 13 residues in the CDR3. Here the CDR3 reads CATRTSGTDTQYF. The CDR3 nucleotides read TGTGCCACTAGGACTAGCGGCACAGATACGCAGTATTTT.

The CDR3: CASSYKSGDSAEAFF. The CDR3 bases are TGTGCCAGCAGTTACAAATCGGGGGACTCCGCTGAAGCTTTCTTT. The V gene is TRBV6-6, the J gene TRBJ1-1; D is possibly TRBD1 (5 bases). The CDR3 length is 15 residues. V lost 2 bases and J lost 6, with 16 bases in between. Germline values: CDR1 MNHNY, CDR2 SVGAGI (reference sequence).